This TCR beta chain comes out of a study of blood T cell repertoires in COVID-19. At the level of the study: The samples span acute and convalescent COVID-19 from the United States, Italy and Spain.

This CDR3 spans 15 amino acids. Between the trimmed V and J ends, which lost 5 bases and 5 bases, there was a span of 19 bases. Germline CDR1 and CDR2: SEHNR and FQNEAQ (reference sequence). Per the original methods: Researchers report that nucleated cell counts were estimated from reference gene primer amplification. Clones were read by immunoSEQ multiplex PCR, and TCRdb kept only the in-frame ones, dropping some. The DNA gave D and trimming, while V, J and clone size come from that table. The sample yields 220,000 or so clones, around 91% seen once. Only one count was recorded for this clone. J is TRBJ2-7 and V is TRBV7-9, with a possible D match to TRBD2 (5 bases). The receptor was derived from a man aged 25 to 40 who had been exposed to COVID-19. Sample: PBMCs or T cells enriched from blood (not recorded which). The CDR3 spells CASSVGDMTLHEQYF. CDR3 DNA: TGTGCCAGCAGCGTGGGAGACATGACTCTCCACGAGCAGTACTTC.